The rows below give T cell receptor beta chains drawn from one sample of a study of blood T cells in healthy people across ages. TCRdb reprocessed the 5' RACE reads with MiXCR, giving one entry per CDR3 protein. The sample carries 600,000 to 650,000 distinct CDR3 sequences, under 70% recorded once. Source material: blood. The receptors were sampled from a man aged 60-69 years in good health. Both conserved end residues are part of each CDR3. D genes are given only for firm matches. Clone size, where shown, is once, few, many, or a class for clones that have expanded.

cdr3_nt: TGTGCCAGCAGCACAGGGGGCGCGGGTTCACCCCTCCACTTT
cdr3_aa: CASSTGGAGSPLHF
v_call: TRBV7-9
clone_size: once
d_call: TRBD1
j_call: TRBJ1-6

cdr3_nt: TGTGCCAGCGTAGGAGGTGTACAAGAGACCCAGTACTTC
cdr3_aa: CASVGGVQETQYF
v_call: TRBV2
clone_size: -
d_call: -
j_call: TRBJ2-5

cdr3_nt: TGTGCCAGCAGCGGTGGGGGAGCCACTACTAATGAAAAACTGTTTTTT
cdr3_aa: CASSGGGATTNEKLFF
v_call: TRBV6-1
clone_size: -
d_call: -
j_call: TRBJ1-4

cdr3_nt: TGTGCCAGCAGCCAAGGCCGGGGACAGGTTTACGAGCAGTACTTC
cdr3_aa: CASSQGRGQVYEQYF
v_call: TRBV3-1
clone_size: -
d_call: TRBD1
j_call: TRBJ2-7

cdr3_nt: TGCAGTGCTAGAGCCCCCGGGGTTTCACCCCTCCACTTT
cdr3_aa: CSARAPGVSPLHF
v_call: TRBV20-1
clone_size: few
d_call: -
j_call: TRBJ1-6

cdr3_nt: TGTGCCAGCAGCCTAACAGGGCAAATCTACAATGAGCAGTTCTTC
cdr3_aa: CASSLTGQIYNEQFF
v_call: TRBV7-9
clone_size: -
d_call: -
j_call: TRBJ2-1

cdr3_nt: TGTGCCAGCACTCAAAGGACAGAGGCCCAAGAGACCCAGTACTTC
cdr3_aa: CASTQRTEAQETQYF
v_call: TRBV6-2/TRBV6-3
clone_size: few
d_call: -
j_call: TRBJ2-5

cdr3_nt: TGTGCCAGCCTAGCCCCCACCGGGGAGCTGTTTTTT
cdr3_aa: CASLAPTGELFF
v_call: TRBV7-6
clone_size: few
d_call: -
j_call: TRBJ2-2

cdr3_nt: TGTGCCAGCAGCTTGCGGGCGGCAGGGATGGAGAACACTGAAGCTTTCTTT
cdr3_aa: CASSLRAAGMENTEAFF
v_call: TRBV7-9
clone_size: -
d_call: -
j_call: TRBJ1-1

cdr3_nt: TGTGCCGGCAGTGATTCCGGGTCAAACTGCGAGCAGTACTTC
cdr3_aa: CAGSDSGSNCEQYF
v_call: TRBV2
clone_size: -
d_call: -
j_call: TRBJ2-7

cdr3_nt: TGTGCCATCAGTACAGGTTCTGGCTCACCCCTCCACTTT
cdr3_aa: CAISTGSGSPLHF
v_call: TRBV10-3
clone_size: few
d_call: -
j_call: TRBJ1-6

cdr3_nt: TGCAGCGTCTCGGAAGACCCAAGATCAGAGACCCAGTACTTC
cdr3_aa: CSVSEDPRSETQYF
v_call: TRBV29-1
clone_size: -
d_call: -
j_call: TRBJ2-5

cdr3_nt: TGTGCCAGCAGCAGTAGCGGGATGAGCAATGAGCAGTACTTC
cdr3_aa: CASSSSGMSNEQYF
v_call: TRBV7-9
clone_size: -
d_call: TRBD2
j_call: TRBJ2-5

cdr3_nt: TGCAGTGCTAGACAGGTTTGGGATTTCGTCCTGACTTTC
cdr3_aa: CSARQVWDFVLTF
v_call: TRBV20-1
clone_size: -
d_call: -
j_call: TRBJ2-6

cdr3_nt: TGCAGTGCTAGAGACCGGGGCTGGCTCGGAGGGGTAACTGGCTACACCTTC
cdr3_aa: CSARDRGWLGGVTGYTF
v_call: TRBV20-1
clone_size: -
d_call: -
j_call: TRBJ1-2

cdr3_nt: TGCGCCAGCAGCACAGAAGAGACCCAGTACTTC
cdr3_aa: CASSTEETQYF
v_call: TRBV6-5
clone_size: many
d_call: -
j_call: TRBJ2-5

cdr3_nt: TGCAGTGCTGGCCGGGGTGGCTCCTACAATGAGCAGTTCTTC
cdr3_aa: CSAGRGGSYNEQFF
v_call: TRBV20-1
clone_size: -
d_call: -
j_call: TRBJ2-1

cdr3_nt: TGTGCCAGCAGTTTTCAGGCGACAGGGGGCTATGGCTACACCTTC
cdr3_aa: CASSFQATGGYGYTF
v_call: TRBV27
clone_size: -
d_call: TRBD1
j_call: TRBJ1-2

cdr3_nt: TGTGCCAGCAGTTTATCAGGGGCGCTTGGCTACACCTTC
cdr3_aa: CASSLSGALGYTF
v_call: TRBV12-3/TRBV12-4
clone_size: -
d_call: -
j_call: TRBJ1-2

cdr3_nt: TGTGCCACCAGTGATTCCACTAGCGGGGGGGCCTACAATGAGCAGTACTTC
cdr3_aa: CATSDSTSGGAYNEQYF
v_call: TRBV24-1
clone_size: once
d_call: TRBD2
j_call: TRBJ2-7

cdr3_nt: TGTGCCAGCAGCTTACCGACAGGGGCGGACACTGAAGCTTTCTTT
cdr3_aa: CASSLPTGADTEAFF
v_call: TRBV7-2
clone_size: -
d_call: TRBD1
j_call: TRBJ1-1

cdr3_nt: TGTGCCAGCAGACTCGACCAGGGGTCGGTCTATGGCTACACCTTC
cdr3_aa: CASRLDQGSVYGYTF
v_call: TRBV5-4
clone_size: -
d_call: -
j_call: TRBJ1-2

cdr3_nt: TGTGCCAGCAGTCCAGGACTGGTAGCCAAAAACATTCAGTACTTC
cdr3_aa: CASSPGLVAKNIQYF
v_call: TRBV27
clone_size: -
d_call: -
j_call: TRBJ2-4

cdr3_nt: TGTGCCAGCAGCTTAGTGGACCAGGGTACGCAGTATTTT
cdr3_aa: CASSLVDQGTQYF
v_call: TRBV11-2
clone_size: few
d_call: -
j_call: TRBJ2-3

cdr3_nt: TGCAGCGCCTCCGAAGGGTACAGGGGTAGGGAGACCCAGTACTTC
cdr3_aa: CSASEGYRGRETQYF
v_call: TRBV29-1
clone_size: few
d_call: TRBD1
j_call: TRBJ2-5

cdr3_nt: TGTGCCACCAGTGATGGGCGTTACCGAACCCAGTACTTC
cdr3_aa: CATSDGRYRTQYF
v_call: TRBV24-1
clone_size: -
d_call: -
j_call: TRBJ2-5

cdr3_nt: TGTGCCAGCAGCCCACCCGGGACAGGGGGTATCTATCGAGAGACCCAGTACTTC
cdr3_aa: CASSPPGTGGIYRETQYF
v_call: TRBV11-2
clone_size: -
d_call: TRBD1
j_call: TRBJ2-5

cdr3_nt: TGCGCCAGCAGCCGACACCCGAGCTCCTACAATGAGCAGTTCTTC
cdr3_aa: CASSRHPSSYNEQFF
v_call: TRBV5-1
clone_size: -
d_call: -
j_call: TRBJ2-1

cdr3_nt: TGCGCCAGCAGCTTTGGACTAGCGAGAAAGCAGTTCTTC
cdr3_aa: CASSFGLARKQFF
v_call: TRBV5-1
clone_size: few
d_call: TRBD2
j_call: TRBJ2-1

cdr3_nt: TGCAGTGCGACGGCGGTCAGCACAGATACGCAGTATTTT
cdr3_aa: CSATAVSTDTQYF
v_call: TRBV20-1
clone_size: -
d_call: -
j_call: TRBJ2-3

cdr3_nt: TGTGCCAGCGGGGGGGAAGGAGAGACCCAGTACTTC
cdr3_aa: CASGGEGETQYF
v_call: TRBV5-5
clone_size: -
d_call: TRBD2
j_call: TRBJ2-5

cdr3_nt: TGCAGCGTTGAAGGCGACAGGGCCACAGATACGCAGTATTTT
cdr3_aa: CSVEGDRATDTQYF
v_call: TRBV29-1
clone_size: once
d_call: TRBD1
j_call: TRBJ2-3

cdr3_nt: TGCGCCAGCAGCGCTCGGTCCGGGACAGGGATTGATGAGCAGTTCTTC
cdr3_aa: CASSARSGTGIDEQFF
v_call: TRBV4-1
clone_size: -
d_call: TRBD1
j_call: TRBJ2-1

cdr3_nt: TGTGCCACCAGTGATTCACGCGGGGCGAGCACAGATACGCAGTATTTT
cdr3_aa: CATSDSRGASTDTQYF
v_call: TRBV24-1
clone_size: -
d_call: -
j_call: TRBJ2-3

cdr3_nt: TGTGCCAGTAGTCGTCTCAACCCACCCGGGGCCAACGTCCTGACTTTC
cdr3_aa: CASSRLNPPGANVLTF
v_call: TRBV19
clone_size: -
d_call: -
j_call: TRBJ2-6

cdr3_nt: TGTGCCAGCAGGGGGGCGGGGGCCAACGTCCTGACTTTC
cdr3_aa: CASRGAGANVLTF
v_call: TRBV7-2
clone_size: -
d_call: -
j_call: TRBJ2-6

cdr3_nt: TGCGCCAGCAGCCAAGATTGGGCCGGACAGTATTACACCATATATTTT
cdr3_aa: CASSQDWAGQYYTIYF
v_call: TRBV4-1
clone_size: -
d_call: -
j_call: TRBJ1-3